A single sample is the source of the 26 T cell receptor beta chains below, sequenced in a study of cytomegalovirus exposure and HLA in healthy donors. Libraries were prepared by immunoSEQ multiplex PCR; TCRdb keeps only in-frame clonotypes and omits some of them. The data show about 130,000 clones, roughly 89% seen once. The sample taken for sequencing was PBMCs. These TCRs come from a woman in her late teens or twenties in good health and CMV-seronegative.

CDR3 sequence (DNA): TGTGCCAGCAGCTTAGTCTCCGGGAGCGTCGATGAGCAGTTCTTC. This sequence encodes CASSLVSGSVDEQFF. V usage is TRBV7-9 and J usage is TRBJ2-1; TRBD2 might be the D (6 bases). V was shortened by 1 base and J by 8 bases, with 15 bases between the two germline ends. Germline V gene data show CDR1 as SEHNR and CDR2 as FQNEAQ (reference sequence). The CDR3 has 15 amino acids.

V gene TRBV2 combines with J gene TRBJ2-1, with TRBD1 identical over 7 bases. After removal of 4 bases from V and 7 bases from J, the junction contained 13 bases not matched to a gene. The CDR3 length is 16 residues. CDR1 is SNHLY and CDR2 is FYNNEI in the germline V gene. The CDR3 DNA sequence: TGTGCCAGCAGTGGGAATTTCGGACAGGCGATGAATGAGCAGTTCTTC. Residues: CASSGNFGQAMNEQFF. The full variable domain, completed using reference TRBV2 and TRBJ2-1, is EPEVTQTPSHQVTQMGQEVILRCVPISNHLYFYWYRQILGQKVEFLVSFYNNEISEKSEIFDDQFSVERPDGSNFTLKIRSTKLEDSAMYFCASSGNFGQAMNEQFFGPGTRLTVL.

The sample holds many counts of this clone. Other DNA sequences of this sample code for an identical CDR3. The V and J genes are TRBV7-9 and TRBJ1-5; TRBD1 matches 10 bases. After removal of 3 bases from V and 4 bases from J, the junction contained 0 bases not matched to a gene. The CDR3 totals 14 residues. The V gene's germline CDR1 is SEHNR and CDR2 FQNEAQ (reference sequence). Here the CDR3 reads CASSLGQGNQPQHF. The CDR3 coding sequence is TGTGCCAGCAGCTTGGGACAGGGGAATCAGCCCCAGCATTTT.

V usage is TRBV11-1 and J usage is TRBJ2-3, with 10 bases aligning to TRBD1. Germline CDR1 SGHAT, CDR2 FQDESV (reference sequence). The length of the CDR3 is 15 residues. J lost 4 bases, V lost 5 bases, and 6 bases had no gene match. The CDR3 coding sequence is TGTGCCAGCAGCCAAGCCGGGACAGGGGCAGATACGCAGTATTTT. It yields the protein CASSQAGTGADTQYF.

The chain uses TRBV15 and TRBJ1-5; TRBD1 is a possible D gene (5 bases). The CDR3 is 15 residues long. The V and J ends lost 3 bases and 4 bases respectively, with 13 bases between them. CDR1 and CDR2 (germline): LNHNV, YYDKDF (reference sequence). The CDR3 nucleotides read TGTGCCACCAGCAGGGGAGGGGAGGGGAATCAGCCCCAGCATTTT. Translating gives CATSRGGEGNQPQHF. Supplemented by reference TRBV15 and TRBJ1-5, the full variable domain reads DAMVIQNPRYQVTQFGKPVTLSCSQTLNHNVMYWYQQKSSQAPKLLFHYYDKDFNNEADTPDNFQSRRPNTSFCFLDIRSPGLGDTAMYLCATSRGGEGNQPQHFGDGTRLSIL.

The chain links TRBV2 to TRBJ2-5; D uncertain. From germline, CDR1 is SNHLY and CDR2 FYNNEI. The ends were cut back, 2 bases at V and 5 bases at J, with 15 bases in the middle. The CDR3 is made up of 15 amino acids. CDR3 amino acids: CASSENAVSGETQYF. DNA for the CDR3: TGTGCCAGCAGTGAAAATGCGGTCTCCGGGGAGACCCAGTACTTC.

As regards this clone: Other DNA variants within this sample encode the same CDR3. The rearrangement links TRBV29-1 to TRBJ2-7; a weak D match, TRBD2 (6 bases). V dropped 4 bases and J dropped 8 bases, with 15 bases sitting between them. CDR1 and CDR2 from the germline V gene are SQVTM and ANQGSEA. This CDR3 comprises 12 residues. The CDR3: CSVGWRGGQQYF. In DNA form, the CDR3 reads TGCAGCGTTGGATGGAGGGGTGGGCAGCAGTACTTC.

The chain couples TRBV5-8 to TRBJ2-3; maybe TRBD2 (6 bases). The CDR3 runs to 15 residues. Germline CDR1 SGHTS, CDR2 YDEGEE. V lost 3 bases, J lost 2 bases, and 13 bases lay in between. CDR3 sequence reads: CASSYSGAITDTQYF. The CDR3 nucleotides are TGTGCCAGCAGCTATAGCGGTGCGATCACAGATACGCAGTATTTT.

The chain links TRBV9 to TRBJ2-7, with D perhaps matching TRBD1 (6 bases). The CDR3 has 13 residues. CDR1 and CDR2 (germline): SGDLS, YYNGEE. With 4 bases removed from V and 7 bases from J, the gap between germline ends came to 15 bases. This CDR3 reads CASSPASTGEQYF. CDR3 DNA: TGTGCCAGCAGCCCGGCATCTACAGGGGAGCAGTACTTC.

The J gene is TRBJ2-2, the V gene TRBV19, with D possibly being TRBD2 (6 bases). V was shortened by 7 bases and J by 6 bases, with 15 bases between the two germline ends. Germline V gene lookup returns CDR1 LNHDA and CDR2 SQIVND (reference sequence). CDR3 length equals 14 residues. The CDR3 protein is CASIGGLPPGELFF. CDR3 coding DNA: TGTGCCAGTATCGGGGGACTGCCCCCCGGGGAGCTGTTTTTT.

J is TRBJ2-2 and V is TRBV7-6; weak D call: TRBD1 (5 bases). V lost 5 bases to trimming and J lost 3 bases, with 10 bases between them. Per the germline V gene, CDR1 is SGHVS and CDR2 is FNYEAQ. This CDR3 region has 14 residues. The CDR3 DNA is TGTGCCAGCAGCCTTATGGGGCACACCGGGGAGCTGTTTTTT. Amino acids: CASSLMGHTGELFF.

The J gene is TRBJ2-5, the V gene TRBV7-9; D is perhaps TRBD2 (5 bases). The length of the CDR3 is 12 residues. V was pared by 3 bases and J by 5 bases, with 7 bases between. Per the germline V gene, CDR1 is SEHNR and CDR2 is FQNEAQ (reference sequence). For the CDR3, the DNA is TGTGCCAGCAGCTTTTCGGGGGAGACCCAGTACTTC. It is translated as CASSFSGETQYF.

The chain carries TRBV19 and TRBJ1-5; a weak D match, TRBD1 (5 bases). This CDR3 spans 14 amino acids. Deletions cut 8 bases from V and 1 base from J, with 12 bases between. CDR1 LNHDA and CDR2 SQIVND come from the germline V gene (reference sequence). The CDR3 DNA reads as TGTGCCAGTTCCAGGGATTGGAGCAATCAGCCCCAGCATTTT. It encodes CASSRDWSNQPQHF. The variable domain in full, with the rest retrieved from reference TRBV19 and TRBJ1-5, is DGGITQSPKYLFRKEGQNVTLSCEQNLNHDAMYWYRQDPGQGLRLIYYSQIVNDFQKGDIAEGYSVSREKKESFPLTVTSAQKNPTAFYLCASSRDWSNQPQHFGDGTRLSIL.

J is TRBJ2-3 and V is TRBV28; D unclear. Trimming took 2 bases from V and 7 from J, leaving 7 bases between them. The CDR3 is 12 residues long. Per the germline V gene, CDR1 is MDHEN and CDR2 is SYDVKM. The CDR3 loop reads CASSLISHTQYF. CDR3 sequence (DNA): TGTGCCAGCAGTTTAATCAGTCATACGCAGTATTTT.

The chain has TRBV10-3 and TRBJ2-5, with a tentative D call TRBD1 (6 bases). The germline CDR1 and CDR2 sequences are ENHRY and SYGVKD. The CDR3 consists of 16 residues. Between the trimmed V and J ends, which lost 6 bases and 2 bases, there was a span of 19 bases. Written as DNA, the CDR3 is TGTGCCATCAGCGGCAGGGGCTTAGGTGGGCAAGAGACCCAGTACTTC. Translating it yields CAISGRGLGGQETQYF.

V usage is TRBV7-8 and J usage is TRBJ1-4; 7 nucleotides line up with TRBD1. The trim removed 2 bases at V and 3 bases at J, leaving 9 bases unmatched. The CDR3 has 17 amino acids. Germline V CDR1 and CDR2: SGHVS, FQNEAQ. The CDR3 nucleotides are TGTGCCAGCAGCTTATCCGGGACAGCATCTTCTAATGAAAAACTGTTTTTT. It translates to CASSLSGTASSNEKLFF.

This sequence joins TRBV28 and TRBJ2-2, with D perhaps matching TRBD2 (5 bases). The germline gives CDR1 MDHEN, CDR2 SYDVKM. CDR3 size: 13 residues. The V end was cut by 3 bases, the J end by 7 bases, with 9 bases between. CDR3 sequence (DNA): TGTGCCAGCAGTTTCTTTGAGGGCGGGGAGCTGTTTTTT. Translation: CASSFFEGGELFF.

This chain joins TRBV7-9 and TRBJ2-1; D may be TRBD1 (5 bases). Trimming removed 1 base from V and 6 bases from J, with 10 bases in between. This CDR3 has 14 residues. Germline V gene lookup returns CDR1 SEHNR and CDR2 FQNEAQ (reference sequence). CDR3 in DNA: TGTGCCAGCAGCTTAGTAGGGGCTGGCAATGAGCAGTTCTTC. Translating gives CASSLVGAGNEQFF. The complete variable domain, with remaining parts taken from reference TRBV7-9 and TRBJ2-1, reads DTGVSQNPRHKITKRGQNVTFRCDPISEHNRLYWYRQTLGQGPEFLTYFQNEAQLEKSRLLSDRFSAERPKGSFSTLEIQRTEQGDSAMYLCASSLVGAGNEQFFGPGTRLTVL.

The gene calls are TRBV10-1 and TRBJ2-3; 7 positions agree with TRBD1. The germline CDR1 and CDR2 sequences are WNHNN and SYGVQD (reference sequence). The CDR3 sequence is 13 residues long. Losses at the gene ends were 10 bases for V and 2 bases for J; bases not matched to a gene: 6. This CDR3 is CATRDSLTDTQYF. The DNA for the CDR3 is TGCGCCACTCGGGACAGCCTCACAGATACGCAGTATTTT.

The V gene is TRBV19, the J gene TRBJ2-7; weak D call: TRBD2 (5 bases). The CDR3 extends over 14 amino acids. Germline V CDR1 and CDR2: LNHDA, SQIVND (reference sequence). V gave up 3 bases and J gave up 4 bases, with 13 bases separating them. The chain's CDR3 is CASSMALAQYEQYF. CDR3 nucleotides: TGTGCCAGTAGTATGGCTCTAGCACAGTACGAGCAGTACTTC.

On this clone itself: Other DNA sequences in the sample encode the same CDR3. CDR3 sequence: CASSDGTENTEAFF. CDR3 sequence (DNA): TGTGCCAGCAGTGACGGGACAGAGAACACTGAAGCTTTCTTT. This chain uses TRBV6-4 with TRBJ1-1; 7 bases map to TRBD1. Per the germline V gene, CDR1 is MRHNA and CDR2 is SNTAGT. This CDR3 region has 14 residues. Trimming at V came to 2 bases and at J to 1 base, leaving 1 base not matched to a gene.

V and J are TRBV7-9 and TRBJ2-3; 12 bases agree with TRBD2. CDR1 and CDR2 from the germline V gene are SEHNR and FQNEAQ (reference sequence). The CDR3 is 15 residues long. V dropped 3 bases and J dropped 3; count of bases not matched to a gene: 1. Written as DNA, the CDR3 is TGTGCCAGCAGCTTCGGGACTAGCGGGACAGATACGCAGTATTTT. It translates to CASSFGTSGTDTQYF.

The J gene is TRBJ2-3, the V gene TRBV5-1; TRBD2 matches at 7 bases. This CDR3 is 17 amino acids long. Per the germline V gene, CDR1 is SGHRS and CDR2 is YFSETQ. V shed 0 bases and J 2 bases; nucleotides not matched to a gene: 9. CDR3 in amino acids: CASSLVGSGLPTDTQYF. DNA of the CDR3: TGCGCCAGCAGCTTGGTGGGTAGCGGGCTCCCCACAGATACGCAGTATTTT.

The chain has TRBV5-3 and TRBJ1-2; weak D call: TRBD1 (6 bases). TRBV5-3 is filed as an ORF, its function uncertain. This CDR3 region has 14 residues. The germline V and J ends were trimmed by 5 bases and 3 bases, with 14 bases remaining between them. The CDR3 loop reads CARSLRQVDYGYTF. CDR3 DNA: TGTGCCAGAAGTCTTCGACAGGTTGACTATGGCTACACCTTC.

The chain couples TRBV11-3 to TRBJ2-5; 13 bases line up with TRBD2. J gave up 5 bases and V 4 bases, and 13 bases lay outside the gene matches. Germline CDR1 reads SGHNT; CDR2 reads YENEEA. This CDR3 spans 18 amino acids. CDR3 amino acids: CASSSGLAGPADVETQYF. The CDR3 bases are TGTGCCAGCAGCTCGGGACTAGCGGGGCCAGCCGACGTGGAGACCCAGTACTTC.

This chain links TRBV14 with TRBJ2-1; 8 nucleotides match TRBD2. Germline CDR1 and CDR2: SGHDN and FVKESK. The CDR3 loop spans 15 amino acids. The J segment lost 8 bases and the V segment lost 1 base, leaving 7 bases of the junction unmatched. The CDR3, as DNA: TGTGCCAGCAGCCAAGGGAGCGGGAGTATCCATGAGCAGTTCTTC. As protein: CASSQGSGSIHEQFF.